This record covers a single TCR beta chain. In germline, CDR1 is SEHNR, CDR2 FQNEAQ (reference sequence). With 0 bases removed from V and 3 bases from J, the gap between germline ends came to 11 bases. The CDR3 covers 16 residues. Under the authors' procedure: Estimation of nucleated cell counts was performed using reference gene primer amplification. The repertoire was sequenced with immunoSEQ multiplex PCR; TCRdb's copy has only in-frame clones and lacks some. That table gives V, J and clone size, and the DNA gave D and trimming. The sample has roughly 250,000 clones; more than 75% are singletons. These data originate in a study of blood T cell repertoires in COVID-19. Overall study context: Sites in the United States, Italy and Spain provided acute and convalescent COVID-19 samples. T cells, B-cell-depleted T cells, or PBMCs provided the cDNA or gDNA that served as material.

Sequencing was done on a sample of peripheral blood. The clonotype was recovered from an older woman with active or convalescent COVID-19. V gene TRBV7-9 combines with J gene TRBJ1-4; weak D call: TRBD1 (6 bases). The CDR3 nucleotides are TGTGCCAGCAGCTTAGCAAGGACAGCCTCTAATGAAAAACTGTTTTTT. Amino acid sequence: CASSLARTASNEKLFF.